This T cell receptor beta chain was captured by sequencing in a study of T-cell memory formation after mild COVID-19. Germline CDR1 reads LGHNA; CDR2 reads YNFKEQ. This CDR3 has 16 amino acids. V was shortened by 5 bases and J by 0 bases, with 13 bases between the two germline ends. Study-wide results and limits: Detection of some responders pre-infection suggested pre-existing cross-reactive memory T cells participated.

The sample holds a few counts of this clonotype. Its antigen is not identified. TCRdb reprocessed the 5' RACE reads via MiXCR and lists one record per CDR3 protein. Here the sample spans 300,000 to 400,000 distinct CDR3 sequences, approximately 14% being singletons. Sequenced material: PBMCs or a T cell subset sorted from them (not recorded which). The chain has TRBV4-2 and TRBJ2-2; possibly TRBD2 for D (6 bases). The clonotype originates from a man in his late teens or twenties who had mild COVID-19 (a few samples of this study predate the infection). Cell type and time point are not known. The CDR3: CASSFRLGTNTGELFF. The CDR3 region has the DNA TGTGCCAGCAGCTTCCGACTAGGGACGAACACCGGGGAGCTGTTTTTT.